The 13 T cell receptor beta chains in this list originate from one sample, sequenced in a study. This table comes from immunoSEQ multiplex PCR, and its TCRdb copy is limited to in-frame clones, with some not included. The sample lists roughly 68,000 clones; roughly 95% were seen once. The sequenced sample was PBMCs. The receptors stem from a man aged 40-50 years with rheumatoid arthritis.

J is TRBJ2-7 and V is TRBV5-1; D perhaps matches TRBD2 (6 bases). CDR1 SGHRS and CDR2 YFSETQ come from the germline V gene. CDR3 length: 13 amino acids. Trimming pared 4 bases from V and 6 bases from J, leaving 14 bases between. This CDR3 reads CASSRGLVGEQYF. The DNA of the CDR3 is TGCGCCAGCAGCCGGGGGTTAGTCGGCGAGCAGTACTTC.

The chain has TRBV28 and TRBJ1-6; perhaps TRBD1 as D (5 bases). CDR3 length equals 14 residues. Germline V gives CDR1 MDHEN, CDR2 SYDVKM. The V and J ends lost 6 bases and 7 bases respectively, with 13 bases between them. CDR3 sequence: CASSSDRNNSPLHF. CDR3 sequence (DNA): TGTGCCAGCAGCTCCGACAGAAACAATTCACCCCTCCACTTT.

V gene TRBV7-9 combines with J gene TRBJ1-2; D is unresolved. Trimming stripped 11 bases from V and 2 bases from J, with 15 bases between. Germline assignment: CDR1 SEHNR and CDR2 FQNEAQ (reference sequence). The CDR3 runs 13 residues. The CDR3 coding sequence is TGTGCCTCTACCCTAGAGGGAAACTATGGCTACACCTTC. It codes for CASTLEGNYGYTF.

The chain uses TRBV6-5 and TRBJ2-5, with 7 nucleotides matching TRBD2. The CDR3 loop spans 15 amino acids. With V trimmed by 6 bases and J by 2 bases, 9 bases remained unmatched. The germline V gene encodes CDR1 MNHEY and CDR2 SVGAGI. The CDR3 loop is CASSRSGYRQETQYF. Written as DNA, the CDR3 is TGTGCCAGCAGCCGTAGCGGGTATAGACAAGAGACCCAGTACTTC.

The chain links TRBV18 to TRBJ2-7; the D is unclear. Trimming removed 6 bases at V and 3 bases at J, with 15 bases between. CDR1 is KGHSH and CDR2 is LQKENI in the germline V gene. CDR3 size: 14 residues. The CDR3: CASSPPTQNYEQYF. The CDR3 bases are TGTGCCAGCTCCCCGCCGACTCAAAACTACGAGCAGTACTTC.

The chain couples TRBV28 to TRBJ2-7, with 8 nucleotides matching TRBD2. CDR3 length equals 16 residues. From germline, CDR1 is MDHEN and CDR2 SYDVKM. Germline trimming cut 5 bases from V and 1 base from J; bases unmatched to any gene: 10. As DNA, the CDR3 is TGTGCCAGCAGTCCCGGTGCTAGCGGGCCTTCCTACGAGCAGTACTTC. This sequence encodes CASSPGASGPSYEQYF.

The rearrangement uses TRBV10-3 and TRBJ1-6; 7 bases are shared with TRBD1. This CDR3 has 14 residues. The J segment lost 6 bases and the V segment lost 5 bases, leaving 4 bases of the junction unmatched. Looked up from germline, CDR1 is ENHRY and CDR2 is SYGVKD. The CDR3 protein is CAISQDRTNSPLHF. The CDR3 coding sequence is TGTGCCATCAGTCAGGACAGGACTAATTCACCCCTCCACTTT.

V usage is TRBV6-2 or TRBV6-3 and J usage is TRBJ2-3; maybe TRBD1 (6 bases). Trimming stripped 6 bases from V and 2 bases from J, with 12 bases between. The CDR3 runs to 14 residues. Germline loops: CDR1 MNHEY, CDR2 SVGEGT. CDR3: CASRYGTITDTQYF. CDR3 DNA: TGTGCCAGCAGATACGGGACAATCACAGATACGCAGTATTTT.

Written as DNA, the CDR3 is TGTGCCAGCAGCTTAGAACGTTACGAGCAGTACTTC. Encoded protein: CASSLERYEQYF. The chain uses TRBV7-9 and TRBJ2-7; D gene ambiguous. From germline, CDR1 is SEHNR and CDR2 FQNEAQ (reference sequence). Deletions cut 1 base from V and 4 bases from J, with 5 bases between. The CDR3 length is 12 residues.

The chain couples TRBV7-9 to TRBJ2-7; 9 bases agree with TRBD1. The CDR3 length is 14 residues. Germline assignment: CDR1 SEHNR and CDR2 FQNEAQ (reference sequence). Germline trimming cut 4 bases from V and 5 bases from J; bases unmatched to any gene: 6. In DNA form, the CDR3 reads TGTGCCAGCAGCTCGGGACAGGGAGGTGACGAGCAGTACTTC. This codes for CASSSGQGGDEQYF.

The chain couples TRBV5-1 to TRBJ2-3; 10 bases align to TRBD1. This CDR3 is 16 amino acids long. V shed 1 base and J 3 bases; nucleotides not matched to a gene: 5. Germline V gives CDR1 SGHRS, CDR2 YFSETQ. The CDR3 is CASSLPGQGNTDTQYF. The DNA of the CDR3 is TGCGCCAGCAGCTTGCCGGGACAGGGGAATACAGATACGCAGTATTTT.

This chain joins TRBV3-1 (or the pseudogene TRBV3-2) and TRBJ2-1; D is possibly TRBD2 (7 bases). Trimming took 1 base from V and 4 from J, leaving 17 bases between them. From germline, CDR1 is LGHDT and CDR2 YNNKEL (reference sequence). This CDR3 is 17 amino acids long. This CDR3 reads CASSQAQGGGPYNEQFF. The CDR3 DNA reads TGTGCCAGCAGCCAAGCACAAGGGGGGGGGCCTTACAATGAGCAGTTCTTC.

The chain links TRBV7-9 to TRBJ2-2, with 10 bases matching TRBD1. Germline assignment: CDR1 SEHNR and CDR2 FQNEAQ (reference sequence). This CDR3 is 16 amino acids long. V shed 5 bases, J shed 3 bases, and the junction held 6 bases outside the gene matches. CDR3 nucleotide sequence: TGTGCCAGCAGCGTTGACAGGGGGCAGGACACCGGGGAGCTGTTTTTT. Amino acids: CASSVDRGQDTGELFF.